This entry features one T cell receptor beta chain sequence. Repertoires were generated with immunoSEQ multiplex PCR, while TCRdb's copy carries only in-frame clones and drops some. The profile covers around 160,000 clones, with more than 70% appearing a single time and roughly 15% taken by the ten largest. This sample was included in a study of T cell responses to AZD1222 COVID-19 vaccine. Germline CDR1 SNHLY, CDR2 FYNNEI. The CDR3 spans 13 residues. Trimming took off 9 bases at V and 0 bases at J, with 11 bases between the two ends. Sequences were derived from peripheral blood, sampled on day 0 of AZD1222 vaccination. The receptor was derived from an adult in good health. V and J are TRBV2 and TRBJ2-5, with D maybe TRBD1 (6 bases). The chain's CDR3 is CASPGVYQETQYF. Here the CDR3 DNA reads TGTGCCAGTCCAGGGGTGTACCAAGAGACCCAGTACTTC.